The clone carrying this T cell receptor (beta chain) was counted only a few times. The antigen is undetermined. Produced via immunoSEQ multiplex PCR; TCRdb's table is partial and in-frame only. Here the sample spans 15,000 or so clones, nearly 80% being singletons. This entry comes from a study of chemoradiotherapy in HPV16-positive cancers. At the level of the study: Candidate HPV-specific clones and shared TCR motifs came from two HPV16-positive patients.

Findings and limits, study-wide: Non-HPV-specific T cells did not expand in tumors during treatment, whereas candidate HPV-specific clones and E7-related motifs did.

Samples were taken several times over chemoradiotherapy. Trimming removed 3 bases from V and 6 bases from J, with 8 bases in between. The CDR3 runs 12 residues. Germline V gene lookup returns CDR1 MDHEN and CDR2 SYDVKM. The chain carries TRBV28 and TRBJ1-1; D unresolved. The material was obtained from a patient who underwent chemoradiotherapy. The TCR originated in a human donor with HPV-associated anogenital cancer. The CDR3 here is CASSLWEAEAFF. The CDR3 nucleotides are TGTGCCAGCAGTTTGTGGGAGGCTGAAGCTTTCTTT. Full variable domain (rest looked up from reference TRBV28 and TRBJ1-1): DVKVTQSSRYLVKRTGEKVFLECVQDMDHENMFWYRQDPGLGLRLIYFSYDVKMKEKGDIPEGYSVSREKKERFSLILESASTNQTSMYLCASSLWEAEAFFGQGTRLTVV.